These 17 T cell receptor beta chains were sequenced from one sample in a study of blood T cell repertoires in COVID-19. The protocol was immunoSEQ multiplex PCR, while the TCRdb copy is restricted to in-frame clones and leaves out a portion. The data contain approximately 150,000 clones, roughly 84% of them singletons. Sequencing was carried out using PBMCs or T cells enriched from blood (not recorded which). The receptors derive from a man in his 70s who had been exposed to COVID-19.

The chain employs TRBV7-9 and TRBJ2-4, with D maybe TRBD2 (6 bases). Trimming cost V 6 bases and J 6 bases, with 9 bases left between them. CDR3 length: 12 residues. The germline CDR1 and CDR2 sequences are SEHNR and FQNEAQ (reference sequence). This CDR3 is CASRGTSNIQYF. The CDR3 coding sequence is TGTGCCAGCAGGGGGACTTCAAACATTCAGTACTTC.

The chain joins TRBV6-6 to TRBJ2-7; 9 nucleotides line up with TRBD1. Germline CDR1 is MNHNY and CDR2 is SVGAGI (reference sequence). This CDR3 has 15 amino acids. Losses at the gene ends were 4 bases for V and 3 bases for J; bases not matched to a gene: 7. The CDR3 region has the DNA TGTGCCAGCAGTTCCGGGACAGGGAATGGCTACGAGCAGTACTTC. Protein product: CASSSGTGNGYEQYF.

The rearrangement links TRBV27 to TRBJ2-3; 9 bases map to TRBD1. The CDR3 sequence is 16 residues long. Germline V CDR1 and CDR2: MNHEY, SMNVEV (reference sequence). Trimming at V came to 4 bases and at J to 6 bases, leaving 11 bases not matched to a gene. CDR3 region: CASSSGQGFDWDTQYF. CDR3 DNA: TGTGCCAGCAGTTCCGGACAGGGGTTCGATTGGGATACGCAGTATTTT.

The V call is TRBV6-2 or TRBV6-3, the J call TRBJ1-1, with 9 bases identical to TRBD1. The germline CDR1 and CDR2 sequences are MNHEY and SVGEGT. The CDR3 loop spans 11 amino acids. V shed 5 bases and J 11 bases; nucleotides not matched to a gene: 3. CDR3 DNA sequence: TGTGCCAGCAGTACCGGGACAGGGGCTTTCTTT. Translation: CASSTGTGAFF.

The chain uses TRBV6-8 and TRBJ1-5; D might be TRBD1 (5 bases). Germline V CDR1 and CDR2: MNHGY, SAAAGT. The germline V and J ends were trimmed by 6 bases and 4 bases, with 28 bases remaining between them. CDR3 length equals 19 residues. The chain's CDR3 is CASSIYQSTVHIGNQPQHF. The DNA of the CDR3 is TGTGCCAGCAGCATCTACCAATCGACAGTGCATATTGGTAATCAGCCCCAGCATTTT.

The chain combines TRBV24-1 with TRBJ2-1; 15 bases agree with TRBD2. The V and J ends lost 3 bases and 4 bases, in that order; junction bases with no gene match: 6. Germline V gene lookup returns CDR1 KGHDR and CDR2 SFDVKD. The CDR3 length is 18 residues. As DNA, the CDR3 is TGTGCCACCAGTGATGCGGGACTAGCGGGAGGTGGATACAATGAGCAGTTCTTC. Protein sequence: CATSDAGLAGGGYNEQFF.

The CDR3 region has the DNA TGTGCCAGCAGCCGATCCCGGGACATGCCCCAGCATTTT. Translation: CASSRSRDMPQHF. The chain combines TRBV7-2 with TRBJ1-5, with D possibly TRBD1 on 6 matching bases. The CDR3 consists of 13 residues. The germline V and J ends were trimmed by 5 bases and 9 bases, with 14 bases remaining between them. Germline lookup yields CDR1 SGHTA and CDR2 FQGNSA.

The rearrangement joins TRBV3-1 (or the pseudogene TRBV3-2) to TRBJ1-1, with 7 bases that match TRBD1. In germline, CDR1 is LGHDT, CDR2 YNNKEL (reference sequence). Germline trimming cut 4 bases from V and 4 bases from J; bases unmatched to any gene: 15. There are 17 residues in the CDR3. DNA for the CDR3: TGTGCCAGCAGCCCTGAGGACAGGAGATTATCGAGCACTGAAGCTTTCTTT. Translation gives CASSPEDRRLSSTEAFF.

This clone was picked up a small number of times. The chain combines TRBV29-1 with TRBJ2-7, with a tentative D call TRBD1 (6 bases). V lost 5 bases to trimming and J lost 7 bases, with 15 bases between them. The CDR3 sequence is 12 residues long. The germline V gene encodes CDR1 SQVTM and CDR2 ANQGSEA. CDR3 bases: TGCAGCGTTAGGGCTCCCAGGGGAGAGCAGTACTTC. Translation gives CSVRAPRGEQYF.

J is TRBJ2-1 and V is TRBV5-5; TRBD2 matches at 12 bases. Looked up from germline, CDR1 is SGHKS and CDR2 is YYEKEE (reference sequence). Trimming took 4 bases from V and 5 from J; bases not matched to a gene: 10. This CDR3 comprises 17 residues. CDR3 protein: CASSKTSGGAGDNEQFF. In nucleotides, the CDR3 is TGTGCCAGCAGCAAGACTAGCGGGGGAGCCGGGGACAATGAGCAGTTCTTC.

The rearrangement joins TRBV7-2 to TRBJ2-1; weak D call: TRBD2 (6 bases). This CDR3 region has 15 residues. The germline gives CDR1 SGHTA, CDR2 FQGNSA. V lost 1 base and J 2 bases, leaving 9 bases between the germline ends. The CDR3 region is CASSLGGNPYNEQFF. The DNA of the CDR3 is TGTGCCAGCAGCTTAGGCGGGAACCCCTACAATGAGCAGTTCTTC.

The chain joins TRBV9 to TRBJ2-3, with 10 nucleotides matching TRBD2. The CDR3 covers 18 residues. The trim removed 0 bases at V and 3 bases at J, leaving 10 bases unmatched. Germline V lookup: CDR1 SGDLS, CDR2 YYNGEE. The CDR3 coding sequence is TGTGCCAGCAGCGTAGTAGCAGCGGGAGGGTCAGGAACAGATACGCAGTATTTT. The encoded protein is CASSVVAAGGSGTDTQYF.

This chain joins TRBV6-2 or TRBV6-3 and TRBJ2-5; TRBD1 matches at 8 bases. In germline, CDR1 is MNHEY, CDR2 SVGEGT. The CDR3 contains 13 residues. The V gene end was trimmed by 6 bases and the J gene end by 5 bases; junction bases not matched to a gene: 5. In DNA form, the CDR3 reads TGTGCCAGCAGCGACAGGGGCCGGGAGACCCAGTACTTC. Translation gives CASSDRGRETQYF.

This chain uses TRBV7-2 with TRBJ2-3; D not resolved. The ends were cut back, 1 base at V and 0 bases at J, with 11 bases in the middle. The germline V gene encodes CDR1 SGHTA and CDR2 FQGNSA. The CDR3 sequence is 16 residues long. This CDR3 is CASSLVGTTSTDTQYF. Here the CDR3 DNA reads TGTGCCAGCAGCTTAGTCGGTACGACTAGCACAGATACGCAGTATTTT.

CDR3 residues: CASSISPGWGEGTDTQYF. CDR3 nucleotides: TGTGCCAGTAGTATTTCCCCCGGTTGGGGGGAAGGGACAGATACGCAGTATTTT. The chain carries TRBV19 and TRBJ2-3, with D maybe TRBD2 (6 bases). The CDR3 contains 18 residues. The V gene lost 3 bases and the J gene lost 3 bases, with 22 bases spanning the gap. Germline assignment: CDR1 LNHDA and CDR2 SQIVND (reference sequence).

The J gene is TRBJ2-2, the V gene TRBV27; D uncertain. Per germline, CDR1 MNHEY and CDR2 SMNVEV (reference sequence). Between the trimmed V and J ends, which lost 6 bases and 6 bases, there was a span of 5 bases. CDR3 size: 11 residues. The CDR3 here is CASSVSGELFF. DNA for the CDR3: TGTGCCAGCAGCGTTTCCGGGGAGCTGTTTTTT.

This clone was counted only a few times. V and J are TRBV28 and TRBJ1-2; 7 bases are a match to TRBD1. V gave up 8 bases and J gave up 5 bases; unmatched junction bases: 8. Germline loops: CDR1 MDHEN, CDR2 SYDVKM. The length of the CDR3 is 13 residues. CDR3 region: CASSQGGGYGYTF. The DNA for the CDR3 is TGTGCCAGCTCGCAAGGGGGCGGGTATGGCTACACCTTC.